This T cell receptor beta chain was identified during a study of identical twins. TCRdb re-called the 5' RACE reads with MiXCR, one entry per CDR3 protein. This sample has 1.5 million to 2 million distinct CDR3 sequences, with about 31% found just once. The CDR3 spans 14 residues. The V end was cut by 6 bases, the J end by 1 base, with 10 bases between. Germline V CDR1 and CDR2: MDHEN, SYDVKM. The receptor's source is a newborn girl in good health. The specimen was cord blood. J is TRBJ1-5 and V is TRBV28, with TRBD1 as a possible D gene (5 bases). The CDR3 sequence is CASSRQQSNQPQHF. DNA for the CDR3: TGTGCCAGCAGCCGACAGCAGAGCAATCAGCCCCAGCATTTT.